Listed below are T cell receptor beta chains from one sample, sequenced in a study of blood T cell repertoires in COVID-19. The protocol was immunoSEQ multiplex PCR, while the TCRdb copy is restricted to in-frame clones and leaves out a portion. The sample lists over 200,000 clones, about nine tenths occurring once. The sample was peripheral blood. These receptors were collected from a man between 60 and 75 years old who had recovered from COVID-19. CDR3s include the opening cysteine and the closing phenylalanine or tryptophan. The order of the fields is CDR3 DNA, CDR3 protein, D gene, V gene, clone size, J gene, CDR3 length. D genes are given only for firm matches. Expanded clones get a size class; other rows say once, few or many, or leave the size out.

CDR3 DNA: TGTGCCAGCAGCTTCTACGGGTTTACTGAAGCTTTCTTT
CDR3 protein: CASSFYGFTEAFF
D gene: -
V gene: TRBV7-8
clone size: -
J gene: TRBJ1-1
CDR3 length: 13

CDR3 DNA: TGTGCCAGCAGCCTCACAGGGGGACAGGACTATGGCTACACCTTC
CDR3 protein: CASSLTGGQDYGYTF
D gene: TRBD1
V gene: TRBV7-3
clone size: few
J gene: TRBJ1-2
CDR3 length: 15

CDR3 DNA: TGTGCCAGCAGCGCCTTTGGCGGAGCGAACACTGAAGCTTTCTTT
CDR3 protein: CASSAFGGANTEAFF
D gene: -
V gene: TRBV5-6
clone size: -
J gene: TRBJ1-1
CDR3 length: 15

CDR3 DNA: TGTGCCAGCAGTCATTTAGGCCAGGGGGCCCTCTTATACGAGCAGTACTTC
CDR3 protein: CASSHLGQGALLYEQYF
D gene: TRBD1
V gene: TRBV7-4
clone size: -
J gene: TRBJ2-7
CDR3 length: 17

CDR3 DNA: TGTGCCAGTAGTCCCGGACAGTTTAGCAATCAGCCCCAGCATTTT
CDR3 protein: CASSPGQFSNQPQHF
D gene: -
V gene: TRBV19
clone size: -
J gene: TRBJ1-5
CDR3 length: 15

CDR3 DNA: TGTGCCAGCAGCGCGGTCGGGGTAGCGGGCCCAATAACCCAGTACTTC
CDR3 protein: CASSAVGVAGPITQYF
D gene: TRBD2
V gene: TRBV9
clone size: once
J gene: TRBJ2-5
CDR3 length: 16

CDR3 DNA: TGTGCCAGCACCCCGACAGGGGCGAACTATGGCTACACCTTC
CDR3 protein: CASTPTGANYGYTF
D gene: TRBD1
V gene: TRBV6-5
clone size: -
J gene: TRBJ1-2
CDR3 length: 14

CDR3 DNA: TGCGCCAGCAGCCCAAGGACTGGGCAGACCCAGTACTTC
CDR3 protein: CASSPRTGQTQYF
D gene: -
V gene: TRBV5-1
clone size: -
J gene: TRBJ2-5
CDR3 length: 13

CDR3 DNA: TGTGCCAGCACCGGAGTAGGGAACACTGAAGCTTTCTTT
CDR3 protein: CASTGVGNTEAFF
D gene: -
V gene: TRBV2
clone size: -
J gene: TRBJ1-1
CDR3 length: 13

CDR3 DNA: TGTGCCAGCAGTTTAGGACGCAGGGCTTACTACGAGCAGTACTTC
CDR3 protein: CASSLGRRAYYEQYF
D gene: -
V gene: TRBV28
clone size: -
J gene: TRBJ2-7
CDR3 length: 15

CDR3 DNA: TGTGCCAGTAGTATCTGGGAGCGAGGTTACGAGCAGTACTTC
CDR3 protein: CASSIWERGYEQYF
D gene: -
V gene: TRBV19
clone size: -
J gene: TRBJ2-7
CDR3 length: 14

CDR3 DNA: TGTGCCAGCAGTTACGGGTGGGGGGGTCCCTACGAGCAGTACTTC
CDR3 protein: CASSYGWGGPYEQYF
D gene: TRBD2
V gene: TRBV6-5
clone size: -
J gene: TRBJ2-7
CDR3 length: 15

CDR3 DNA: TGTGCCAGCAGTGAATACGGACAGAACACTGAAGCTTTCTTT
CDR3 protein: CASSEYGQNTEAFF
D gene: -
V gene: TRBV25-1
clone size: -
J gene: TRBJ1-1
CDR3 length: 14

CDR3 DNA: TGTGCCAGCAGCTTAGACAGGGGGCTCGAGCAGTACTTC
CDR3 protein: CASSLDRGLEQYF
D gene: TRBD1
V gene: TRBV13
clone size: -
J gene: TRBJ2-7
CDR3 length: 13

CDR3 DNA: TGTGCCAGCGAAAAGGGACAGTTCAACACTGAAGCTTTCTTT
CDR3 protein: CASEKGQFNTEAFF
D gene: TRBD1
V gene: TRBV2
clone size: once
J gene: TRBJ1-1
CDR3 length: 14

CDR3 DNA: TGCGCCAGCAGCGAAACTACAGGGGGCGAATCACCCCTCCACTTT
CDR3 protein: CASSETTGGESPLHF
D gene: TRBD1
V gene: TRBV10-1
clone size: -
J gene: TRBJ1-6
CDR3 length: 15

CDR3 DNA: TGTGCCAGTGTCGGGACAGGGGGCTTCAGAGGGAACACCGGGGAGCTGTTTTTT
CDR3 protein: CASVGTGGFRGNTGELFF
D gene: TRBD1
V gene: TRBV19
clone size: few
J gene: TRBJ2-2
CDR3 length: 18

CDR3 DNA: TGTGCCAGCAGCTTGGGTGGTGCGTCAGGTCCTAATTCACCCCTCCACTTT
CDR3 protein: CASSLGGASGPNSPLHF
D gene: -
V gene: TRBV5-4
clone size: few
J gene: TRBJ1-6
CDR3 length: 17

CDR3 DNA: TGTGCCAGCAGTTACAGGGGGCTCAATCAGCCCCAGCATTTT
CDR3 protein: CASSYRGLNQPQHF
D gene: TRBD1
V gene: TRBV6-5
clone size: once
J gene: TRBJ1-5
CDR3 length: 14

CDR3 DNA: TGTGCCAGTAGTAAGGGGAAAAATACGTACCAAGAGACCCAGTACTTC
CDR3 protein: CASSKGKNTYQETQYF
D gene: -
V gene: TRBV19
clone size: -
J gene: TRBJ2-5
CDR3 length: 16

CDR3 DNA: TGTGCCAGCAGCGTAGACAGGGGAAGCTCTGGGGCCAACGTCCTGACTTTC
CDR3 protein: CASSVDRGSSGANVLTF
D gene: TRBD1
V gene: TRBV9
clone size: few
J gene: TRBJ2-6
CDR3 length: 17

CDR3 DNA: TGCAGTGCTAGTCCACTGGGAGGGGGAAACACCATATATTTT
CDR3 protein: CSASPLGGGNTIYF
D gene: -
V gene: TRBV20-1
clone size: -
J gene: TRBJ1-3
CDR3 length: 14

CDR3 DNA: TGTGCCAGCAGAGACAGGGGGCGAGATAGCAATCAGCCCCAGCATTTT
CDR3 protein: CASRDRGRDSNQPQHF
D gene: TRBD1
V gene: TRBV6-6
clone size: few
J gene: TRBJ1-5
CDR3 length: 16

CDR3 DNA: TGCGCCAGCAGCCAAGACCTAAAGACTAGCCTCCTCGGGTCCAAAAACATTCAGTACTTC
CDR3 protein: CASSQDLKTSLLGSKNIQYF
D gene: TRBD2
V gene: TRBV4-3
clone size: -
J gene: TRBJ2-4
CDR3 length: 20

CDR3 DNA: TGTGCCACCAGTCAAACCGGGACAGGGGGCTCCTACGAGCAGTACTTC
CDR3 protein: CATSQTGTGGSYEQYF
D gene: TRBD1
V gene: TRBV24-1
clone size: -
J gene: TRBJ2-7
CDR3 length: 16

CDR3 DNA: TGTGCCAGTAGTTTAACCGGGGGGTATTCACCCCTCCACTTT
CDR3 protein: CASSLTGGYSPLHF
D gene: -
V gene: TRBV19
clone size: -
J gene: TRBJ1-6
CDR3 length: 14

CDR3 DNA: TGTGCCAGCAGCTTCGGGAGCTCCTATAATTCACCCCTCCACTTT
CDR3 protein: CASSFGSSYNSPLHF
D gene: -
V gene: TRBV7-2
clone size: -
J gene: TRBJ1-6
CDR3 length: 15

CDR3 DNA: TGTGCCAGCAGCTTATCCCAGGGGAACACTGAAGCTTTCTTT
CDR3 protein: CASSLSQGNTEAFF
D gene: -
V gene: TRBV7-8
clone size: -
J gene: TRBJ1-1
CDR3 length: 14

CDR3 DNA: TGTGCCAGCAGCCTACAGGGGGCCTCTGGAAACACCATATATTTT
CDR3 protein: CASSLQGASGNTIYF
D gene: TRBD1
V gene: TRBV7-9
clone size: -
J gene: TRBJ1-3
CDR3 length: 15

CDR3 DNA: TGTGCCAGCTCATCTCAGTGGGCTCGGGAAAAACTGTTTTTT
CDR3 protein: CASSSQWAREKLFF
D gene: -
V gene: TRBV18
clone size: -
J gene: TRBJ1-4
CDR3 length: 14

CDR3 DNA: TGTGCCAGTAGCCTCCGGGTCGCCTATGGCTACACCTTC
CDR3 protein: CASSLRVAYGYTF
D gene: -
V gene: TRBV19
clone size: once
J gene: TRBJ1-2
CDR3 length: 13

CDR3 DNA: TGTGCCAGCAGCGCAACCGGGACTAGCGGCACAGATACGCAGTATTTT
CDR3 protein: CASSATGTSGTDTQYF
D gene: TRBD2
V gene: TRBV9
clone size: -
J gene: TRBJ2-3
CDR3 length: 16

CDR3 DNA: TGTGCCAGCAGCCCGACTTCCTACACCGGGGAGCTGTTTTTT
CDR3 protein: CASSPTSYTGELFF
D gene: -
V gene: TRBV7-2
clone size: -
J gene: TRBJ2-2
CDR3 length: 14

CDR3 DNA: TGTGCCACTCGAGACAGGGCTAACGAGCAGTACTTC
CDR3 protein: CATRDRANEQYF
D gene: TRBD1
V gene: TRBV24-1
clone size: -
J gene: TRBJ2-7
CDR3 length: 12

CDR3 DNA: TGTGCCACCAGCGTAAGACAGCACAACACTGAAGCTTTCTTT
CDR3 protein: CATSVRQHNTEAFF
D gene: -
V gene: TRBV15
clone size: -
J gene: TRBJ1-1
CDR3 length: 14

CDR3 DNA: TGTGCCAGCAGCCCTAGGGCGGGGGTCAATGGCTACACCTTC
CDR3 protein: CASSPRAGVNGYTF
D gene: -
V gene: TRBV3-1/TRBV3-2
clone size: -
J gene: TRBJ1-2
CDR3 length: 14

CDR3 DNA: TGCAGTGCTAGTTCACTAGCGGGAGACCATGAGCAGTTCTTC
CDR3 protein: CSASSLAGDHEQFF
D gene: TRBD2
V gene: TRBV20-1
clone size: -
J gene: TRBJ2-1
CDR3 length: 14

CDR3 DNA: TGTGCCAGCTCACCAGGACAGGGGCAATATTCACCCCTCCACTTT
CDR3 protein: CASSPGQGQYSPLHF
D gene: TRBD1
V gene: TRBV18
clone size: -
J gene: TRBJ1-6
CDR3 length: 15

CDR3 DNA: TGTGCCAGCAGTTTCCCAGGGGGCTTCAACGAGCAGTACTTC
CDR3 protein: CASSFPGGFNEQYF
D gene: TRBD1
V gene: TRBV28
clone size: -
J gene: TRBJ2-7
CDR3 length: 14

CDR3 DNA: TGTGCCACCAAAAAGACAGGTCCCGTCTCGCCCCAGCATTTT
CDR3 protein: CATKKTGPVSPQHF
D gene: -
V gene: TRBV16
clone size: -
J gene: TRBJ1-5
CDR3 length: 14

CDR3 DNA: TGTGCCAGTAGTTCTCCCGGGACAGGGGGTCGGGAGACCCAGTACTTC
CDR3 protein: CASSSPGTGGRETQYF
D gene: TRBD1
V gene: TRBV19
clone size: few
J gene: TRBJ2-5
CDR3 length: 16

CDR3 DNA: TGTGCCACCAGTCCCTTCGGGGGGCATGACGAGCAGTACTTC
CDR3 protein: CATSPFGGHDEQYF
D gene: -
V gene: TRBV24-1
clone size: -
J gene: TRBJ2-7
CDR3 length: 14

CDR3 DNA: TGTGCCAGTAGCCGGACAGGGACCTTCACAGATACGCAGTATTTT
CDR3 protein: CASSRTGTFTDTQYF
D gene: TRBD1
V gene: TRBV19
clone size: once
J gene: TRBJ2-3
CDR3 length: 15

CDR3 DNA: TGTGCCAGCAGCTTAGAGAGTGGGACAGGAGATACGCAGTATTTT
CDR3 protein: CASSLESGTGDTQYF
D gene: TRBD1
V gene: TRBV11-3
clone size: -
J gene: TRBJ2-3
CDR3 length: 15

CDR3 DNA: TGTGCTAGTGGTTTGGCTCACAGCGGGGAACCCTACAATGAGCAGTTCTTC
CDR3 protein: CASGLAHSGEPYNEQFF
D gene: TRBD2
V gene: TRBV12-5
clone size: -
J gene: TRBJ2-1
CDR3 length: 17

CDR3 DNA: TGTGCCAGCAGCTTGGGGACAGGGGGTGTCTACGAGCAGTACTTC
CDR3 protein: CASSLGTGGVYEQYF
D gene: TRBD1
V gene: TRBV7-2
clone size: -
J gene: TRBJ2-7
CDR3 length: 15

CDR3 DNA: TGCAGTGCTATTGATTCGCGACAGCCGAACACTGAAGCTTTCTTT
CDR3 protein: CSAIDSRQPNTEAFF
D gene: -
V gene: TRBV20-1
clone size: -
J gene: TRBJ1-1
CDR3 length: 15

CDR3 DNA: TGTGCCATCAGTGAGCATTACGAGCAGTACTTC
CDR3 protein: CAISEHYEQYF
D gene: -
V gene: TRBV10-3
clone size: -
J gene: TRBJ2-7
CDR3 length: 11

CDR3 DNA: TGTGCCAGCAGCCGTTTGAGCCCCAGGGATACGCAGTATTTT
CDR3 protein: CASSRLSPRDTQYF
D gene: -
V gene: TRBV5-4
clone size: -
J gene: TRBJ2-3
CDR3 length: 14

CDR3 DNA: TGTGCCATGGGACAGGGGGCATCATACGAGCAGTACTTC
CDR3 protein: CAMGQGASYEQYF
D gene: TRBD1
V gene: TRBV10-3
clone size: -
J gene: TRBJ2-7
CDR3 length: 13